This record looks at one TCR beta chain sequence and its context. The specificity of this receptor is unknown. Base qualities were left out, and no much larger clone turns up one base away. These data are taken from a study of blood T cells in healthy people across ages (dated by TCRdb to about 2015). About the study as a whole: In model experiments, template switching captured about one uniquely barcoded TCR beta cDNA molecule for every two T cells. Using the same blood draw, the study looked at two additional independent replicas of 1 million unique cDNA reads for two donors, one aged 18 to 30 and the other aged 80 or older. Donors were grouped into four age groups: young (average approximately 15 years), middle-aged (roughly 40), aged (approximately 67) and long-lived (about 90). To avoid experimental bias, donors of different ages were spread randomly across the sequencing lanes. The study measured age-related changes in TCR beta repertoire diversity using deep sequencing normalized with unique cDNA molecular identifiers.

Library prep was done by 5' RACE. The instrument was an Illumina HiSeq 2500. A second PCR of about 6 to 11 cycles was performed with a sample-barcoded 5' primer and a J-beta primer mix. Each TCR beta cDNA molecule received a unique molecular identifier from a template-switch 5' adaptor carrying 12 random nucleotides. Each sample yielded at least 3 million CDR3-containing paired-end reads. The Mint cDNA synthesis kit, primed by a TRBC-specific oligonucleotide, was used to synthesize first-strand cDNA from all RNA. All cDNA was treated with uracil-DNA glycosylase and then went through a first 18-cycle PCR with the universal primers M1SS and BC2_uni_R. For the original study's pipeline: Each sample was normalized by randomly selecting 1 million high-quality reads, each carrying a distinct molecular identifier. Reads sharing molecular identifiers were discarded rather than binned into consensus sequences. CDR3 identification, clonotype clustering and error correction used MiTCR with a Q25 quality threshold and the strictest error-elimination algorithm. A nonparametric unseen species model with Euler transformation was used to estimate lower-bound total TCR beta diversity. Using fastp trimming at Q25 and MiXCR clonotype assembly, TCRdb reanalyzed the public sequencing data and kept in-frame beta chains. CDR3 protein duplicates are merged, each entry listing the most common genes and DNA. The V and J calls, along with clone size, are taken from TCRdb and not from the paper's own processing. The sample has around 1,100,000 distinct CDR3 sequences on record, 35% to 40% of them singletons. The ten largest clones represent over 10% of the sample.

Results the study describes overall, beyond this receptor: Observed TCR beta diversity per million T cells fell roughly linearly with age, and a significant reduction was already apparent by age around 44. The CMV infection status of donors was not known, potentially confounding age-related changes in expanded clonotypes. Bulk unsorted PBMC profiling prevented conclusive comparison of naive and antigen-experienced compartments. Compared with the aged group, the long-lived group had more naive CD4+ T cells, fewer expanded clones and increased TCR diversity, suggesting age selection. Estimates of total diversity based on one million sequenced T cells were considered lower bounds and underestimates. Observed TCR beta diversity correlated strongly with the percentage of naive T cells measured by flow cytometry.

Systemically healthy Caucasian individuals from Russia, approximately 39 in total and aged about 6 to 100 years, were included as donors. Approximately 9.7 milliliters of peripheral blood were drawn from each donor into EDTA-treated Vacutainer tubes. Ficoll-Paque density-gradient centrifugation was used to isolate PBMCs, with at least 7 million obtained per sample. Trizol reagent was used to extract total RNA from the PBMCs, yielding at least 6 micrograms per sample. For every donor, flow cytometry on a PBMC aliquot measured the percentage of naive CD45RAhigh/CD27high T cells. V has 4 bases trimmed and J has 8 bases trimmed; junction bases matching no gene number 9. CDR3 length: 16 amino acids, cysteine to phenylalanine. CDR3 DNA only is kept here, 48 bases in frame from base 1.

The rearrangement combines TRBV12-3 or TRBV12-4 with TRBJ2-1, and 12 junctional nucleotides match TRBD2. The clonotype originates from a man younger than 30 in good health. Source material: blood. The CDR3: CASSSLAGGRSDEQFF. The DNA sequence is given as TGTGCCAGCAGTTCCCTAGCGGGGGGGCGTAGCGATGAGCAGTTCTTC.